Listed here are 24 T cell receptor beta chains from one sample, sequenced in a study of blood T cell repertoires in COVID-19. Sequencing used immunoSEQ multiplex PCR; TCRdb keeps in-frame clones, though not all of them. The sample lists about 260,000 clones; 87% were seen once. Sequencing was carried out using peripheral blood. Source of these receptors: a woman aged 40 to 50 who had recovered from COVID-19.

This clone turned up a few times. The chain recombines TRBV20-1 with TRBJ1-2; D perhaps matches TRBD1 (5 bases). Germline values: CDR1 DFQATT, CDR2 SNEGSKA (reference sequence). V was pared by 3 bases and J by 4 bases, with 6 bases between. The CDR3 has 11 amino acids. In DNA form, the CDR3 reads TGCAGTGCTAGGGACACCTATGGCTACACCTTC. Its translation: CSARDTYGYTF.

V is TRBV27 and J is TRBJ1-5; no firm D call. The V gene lost 6 bases and the J gene lost 4 bases, with 13 bases spanning the gap. CDR1 MNHEY and CDR2 SMNVEV come from the germline V gene (reference sequence). The CDR3 contains 14 residues. CDR3: CASSNGGVNQPQHF. The DNA of the CDR3 is TGTGCCAGCAGCAATGGCGGGGTTAATCAGCCCCAGCATTTT.

V usage is TRBV5-6 and J usage is TRBJ2-1; TRBD2 aligns across 15 bases. The CDR3 spans 18 residues. The trim removed 3 bases at V and 6 bases at J, leaving 10 bases unmatched. From germline, CDR1 is SGHDT and CDR2 YYEEEE. The CDR3 nucleotides are TGTGCCAGCAGCTCGAGGACTAGCGGGGGGGCTAGTCCCAATGAGCAGTTCTTC. This sequence encodes CASSSRTSGGASPNEQFF.

The CDR3 sequence is CATSSQGMNTEAFF. The CDR3 DNA is TGTGCCACCAGCAGTCAGGGGATGAACACTGAAGCTTTCTTT. The J gene is TRBJ1-1, the V gene TRBV15, with a tentative D call TRBD1 (6 bases). This CDR3 is 14 amino acids long. Between the trimmed V and J ends, which lost 3 bases and 0 bases, there was a span of 8 bases. Germline lookup yields CDR1 LNHNV and CDR2 YYDKDF (reference sequence). Looking up the rest from reference TRBV15 and TRBJ1-1 gives the full variable domain: DAMVIQNPRYQVTQFGKPVTLSCSQTLNHNVMYWYQQKSSQAPKLLFHYYDKDFNNEADTPDNFQSRRPNTSFCFLDIRSPGLGDTAMYLCATSSQGMNTEAFFGQGTRLTVV.

The V gene is TRBV9, the J gene TRBJ1-2; the D is unclear. The CDR3 runs 16 residues. The germline V gene encodes CDR1 SGDLS and CDR2 YYNGEE. Trimming took off 3 bases at V and 1 base at J, with 16 bases between the two ends. CDR3 sequence (DNA): TGTGCCAGCAGCGCCTCTCCGACATCGCTTAACTATGGCTACACCTTC. This codes for CASSASPTSLNYGYTF.

This chain joins TRBV15 and TRBJ2-7; D is possibly TRBD2 (5 bases). V lost 8 bases to trimming and J lost 1 base, with 9 bases between them. The CDR3 has 12 amino acids. Germline CDR1 LNHNV, CDR2 YYDKDF (reference sequence). Here the CDR3 reads CATGGGSYEQYF. The CDR3 DNA sequence: TGTGCCACCGGCGGCGGGTCCTACGAGCAGTACTTC.

This clone was observed a handful of times. The chain combines TRBV5-1 with TRBJ2-3, with 15 bases lining up with TRBD2. V dropped 4 bases and J dropped 9; count of bases not matched to a gene: 3. The CDR3 is 14 residues long. Germline V gene sequence: CDR1 SGHRS, CDR2 YFSETQ. CDR3 amino acids: CASSPGLAGGTQYF. CDR3 DNA sequence: TGCGCCAGCAGCCCTGGACTAGCGGGGGGGACGCAGTATTTT.

As for this clone: Other DNA sequences from this sample encode an identical CDR3 as well. J is TRBJ2-3 and V is TRBV9; no firm D call. V lost 2 bases to trimming and J lost 2 bases, with 6 bases between them. CDR3 length equals 13 residues. The germline gives CDR1 SGDLS, CDR2 YYNGEE. CDR3 nucleotides: TGTGCCAGCAGCGTCCAATTCACAGATACGCAGTATTTT. This translates into CASSVQFTDTQYF.

The chain employs TRBV5-1 and TRBJ1-3; tentatively, D is TRBD1 (5 bases). Germline assignment: CDR1 SGHRS and CDR2 YFSETQ. This CDR3 has 13 residues. The V end was cut by 2 bases, the J end by 4 bases, with 7 bases between. The CDR3 DNA sequence: TGCGCCAGCAGCTTAGGGGTCGGAAACACCATATATTTT. It translates to CASSLGVGNTIYF.

A note on this clone: At one end, the junction sequence differs from germline, possibly due to a read error. The genes are TRBV7-7 and TRBJ2-5; the match to TRBD2 covers 9 bases. Germline-derived CDR1 and CDR2 are SSHAT and FNYEAQ (reference sequence). The CDR3 sequence is 15 residues long. As DNA, the CDR3 is TGTGCTAGCAGCCCCCGTAGCGGGGGTTCGGAGACCCAGTACTTC. Translating it yields CASSPRSGGSETQYF.

V gene TRBV9 combines with J gene TRBJ2-7; 8 nucleotides align to TRBD1. Unmatched junction bases numbered 11, after V lost 4 bases and J lost 2 bases. The CDR3 has 16 amino acids. Looked up from germline, CDR1 is SGDLS and CDR2 is YYNGEE. The CDR3 loop reads CASSPTTGGGPYEQYF. The DNA of the CDR3 is TGTGCCAGCAGCCCCACAACAGGGGGTGGGCCCTACGAGCAGTACTTC. The full variable domain, completed using reference TRBV9 and TRBJ2-7, is DSGVTQTPKHLITATGQRVTLRCSPRSGDLSVYWYQQSLDQGLQFLIQYYNGEERAKGNILERFSAQQFPDLHSELNLSSLELGDSALYFCASSPTTGGGPYEQYFGPGTRLTVT.

The chain employs TRBV9 and TRBJ2-7; 8 nucleotides match TRBD2. The V gene end was trimmed by 0 bases and the J gene end by 0 bases; junction bases not matched to a gene: 5. In germline, CDR1 is SGDLS, CDR2 YYNGEE. This CDR3 contains 16 residues. In nucleotides, the CDR3 is TGTGCCAGCAGCGTAGCTCCGGGGGGGCCCTCCTACGAGCAGTACTTC. It encodes CASSVAPGGPSYEQYF.

CDR3 loop: CASSQGQNYGYTF. The CDR3 DNA follows: TGTGCCAGCAGTCAAGGACAGAACTATGGCTACACCTTC. V is TRBV9 and J is TRBJ1-2, with TRBD1 as a possible D gene (6 bases). The V gene's germline CDR1 is SGDLS and CDR2 YYNGEE. The CDR3 spans 13 residues. The ends were cut back, 5 bases at V and 2 bases at J, with 10 bases in the middle.

In nucleotides, the CDR3 is TGTGCCAGCAGTGGCGGGCCGCGGGAGCAGTACTTC. This gives the protein CASSGGPREQYF. The genes are TRBV2 and TRBJ2-7; TRBD2 might be the D (5 bases). V dropped 4 bases and J dropped 7 bases, with 11 bases sitting between them. Germline loops: CDR1 SNHLY, CDR2 FYNNEI. This CDR3 has 12 residues.

The chain combines TRBV10-1 with TRBJ2-1, with D tentatively TRBD2 (6 bases). From germline, CDR1 is WNHNN and CDR2 SYGVQD (reference sequence). Trimming pared 2 bases from V and 0 bases from J, leaving 8 bases between. There are 15 residues in the CDR3. CDR3 in DNA: TGCGCCAGCAGTGAGGGGGGGTACTCCTACAATGAGCAGTTCTTC. Its translation is CASSEGGYSYNEQFF.

V usage is TRBV5-4 and J usage is TRBJ1-3, with D possibly TRBD1 on 6 matching bases. Trimming left V 2 bases short and J 9 bases short, with 9 bases between. This CDR3 spans 12 amino acids. Germline CDR1 and CDR2: SGHNT and YYREEE (reference sequence). The CDR3: CASSLVGGTIYF. The CDR3 DNA is TGTGCCAGCAGCTTAGTAGGGGGCACCATATATTTT.

The chain joins TRBV5-5 to TRBJ2-5; TRBD2 matches 10 bases. Losses at the gene ends were 2 bases for V and 1 base for J; bases not matched to a gene: 14. The V gene's germline CDR1 is SGHKS and CDR2 YYEKEE (reference sequence). This CDR3 region has 19 residues. The CDR3 loop reads CASSLTPRLAGVFQETQYF. For the CDR3, the DNA is TGTGCCAGCAGCTTAACTCCGCGTCTAGCGGGGGTCTTCCAAGAGACCCAGTACTTC.

The gene calls are TRBV29-1 and TRBJ2-1; TRBD1 matches at 11 bases. The V and J ends lost 4 bases and 5 bases, in that order; junction bases with no gene match: 7. This CDR3 spans 15 amino acids. The germline V gene has CDR1 SQVTM and CDR2 ANQGSEA. CDR3: CSVGRTGGADNEQFF. The CDR3, as DNA: TGCAGCGTTGGCCGGACAGGGGGCGCCGACAATGAGCAGTTCTTC.

The rearrangement uses TRBV6-5 and TRBJ1-1, with unresolved D. Trimming removed 6 bases at V and 6 bases at J, with 8 bases between. The CDR3 covers 11 residues. CDR1 is MNHEY, CDR2 SVGAGI, per germline. The CDR3, as DNA: TGTGCCAGCAGCCGCGGATCTGAAGCTTTCTTT. Translated: CASSRGSEAFF.

The chain has TRBV9 and TRBJ1-1; D is undetermined. CDR3 size: 14 residues. V lost 4 bases and J lost 1, with 11 bases in between. CDR1 SGDLS and CDR2 YYNGEE come from the germline V gene. This CDR3 reads CASSPPPGNTEAFF. DNA of the CDR3: TGTGCCAGCAGCCCTCCACCGGGGAACACTGAAGCTTTCTTT.

V is TRBV5-1 and J is TRBJ2-7, with D maybe TRBD2 (5 bases). This CDR3 has 16 residues. V lost 0 bases and J 0 bases, leaving 13 bases between the germline ends. Germline V CDR1 and CDR2: SGHRS, YFSETQ. The CDR3 loop is CASSLVGVPSSYEQYF. Here the CDR3 DNA reads TGCGCCAGCAGCTTGGTCGGGGTCCCCAGCTCCTACGAGCAGTACTTC.

The chain recombines TRBV4-3 with TRBJ1-2; D not certain. The germline V gene has CDR1 LGHNA and CDR2 YSLEER. The CDR3 length is 15 residues. Trimming shortened V by 0 bases and J by 0 bases, and 8 bases separated the two germline ends. Written as DNA, the CDR3 is TGCGCCAGCAGCCAAGATAGGGAGGCTAACTATGGCTACACCTTC. Its protein is CASSQDREANYGYTF.

V is TRBV11-2 and J is TRBJ2-2; 11 positions agree with TRBD2. The CDR3 runs to 17 residues. Germline CDR1 reads SGHAT; CDR2 reads FQNNGV. J gave up 3 bases and V 5 bases, and 8 bases lay outside the gene matches. The DNA of the CDR3 is TGTGCCAGCAGCGGCAGACTAGCGGGGCGCTACACCGGGGAGCTGTTTTTT. This sequence encodes CASSGRLAGRYTGELFF.

The V gene is TRBV5-5, the J gene TRBJ2-3; 7 nucleotides match TRBD1. J lost 5 bases, V lost 4 bases, and 10 bases had no gene match. CDR3 length: 15 amino acids. CDR1 SGHKS and CDR2 YYEKEE come from the germline V gene (reference sequence). CDR3 sequence reads: CASSPRQGVVDTQYF. DNA of the CDR3: TGTGCCAGCAGCCCCCGGCAGGGGGTCGTAGATACGCAGTATTTT.